This paragraph covers one TCR beta chain sequence. What this receptor recognizes is not known. No base quality information exists; no much larger clone differs at one position. The CDR3 regions of human TCRbeta chains were analyzed by immunosequencing. The authors' pipeline ran thus. TCRs in the repertoires were matched against a reference library of SARS-CoV-2-specific TCRs that had been generated with the MIRA antigen-specificity platform. Breadth was defined as the fraction of unique TCRs that were SARS-CoV-2-associated. Depth was defined as the fraction of total T cells that were SARS-CoV-2-associated. Using the MIRA data, each spike-specific TCR was assigned both to the spike region to which the TCR was reactive and to a CD4 or CD8 class. Log10-transformed breadth and depth values were compared by one-way ANOVA with Sidak's multiple comparisons tests. As stored in TCRdb, this immuneACCESS dataset retains in-frame rearrangements with V and J assigned. A fraction of the clones does not appear; measured against another copy, unresolved V genes explain less than half of the discrepancy, and the remainder lacks a known reason. For V, J and clone size, that table is used; D and trimming come from the DNA. The sample table records 100,000 to 150,000 clones; 80% to 90% of these occur just once. Of the sample, 7.5% to 8% is held by the ten largest clones.

The sample's time point label, decoded: baseline before first vaccination. Vaccinee samples came from UK trials COV001 and COV002, including a single-blind randomized controlled phase 2/3 trial of AZD1222 (ChAdOx1 nCoV-19) in healthy adults. For TCRbeta chain sequencing, PBMC samples were collected from trial participants at day 0 and at day 28 after the second dose. The data were taken from a study of T cell responses to AZD1222 COVID-19 vaccine (dated by TCRdb to the early 2020s). With respect to the entire study: AZD1222 recipients with second doses at about 4 weeks or about 12 weeks were pooled, because spike-specific TCR depth and breadth did not differ between schedules. TCR sequencing was performed for some 250 trial participants, of whom around 210 were given two doses of AZD1222 and around 26 were given two doses of MenACWY control vaccine. Enrollment into the trials was organized by age into subgroups of 18-55, 56-69 and 70-plus years, and those subgroups contained approximately 150, 30 and 60 TCR-sequenced participants, respectively.

Summary of the overall study and its limitations: Only six AZD1222 recipients were SARS-CoV-2 seropositive at baseline, limiting conclusions about previously exposed vaccinees. After two AZD1222 doses, both the breadth and the depth of spike-specific TCRs were significantly higher than at day 0 and than in MenACWY recipients. Participants were mostly white British and included more females than males, and it was suggested by the authors that clonal diversity may have been underestimated. Reportedly, close to half of the unique spike-specific TCRs recognized epitopes lying outside the regions that are mutated in the B.1.351 and B.1.1.7 variants. Because no day 14 peak-response samples were available, repertoires were characterized only after the peak T cell response. The whole spike protein was spanned by vaccine-associated CD4 TCRs, and dominant responses were seen in regions 160-218 and 743-854. The 56-69-year group was small, and its depth increase did not reach significance, likely because of low power.

V is shortened by 2 bases, J by 5 bases, and the region joining them spans 7 bases. Based on the germline V gene, the CDR1 and CDR2 sequences are SGHTA and FQGNSA. Measured from the cysteine to the phenylalanine, the CDR3 is 13 residues long. Only the CDR3 DNA is retained, 39 bases long and in frame from the first base. The sequencing used peripheral blood, collected on day 0 of AZD1222 vaccination. The rearrangement joined TRBV7-2 to TRBJ1-5, with the D gene too uncertain to name. This TCR derives from an adult in good health. The DNA sequence is as follows: TGTGCCAGCAGCTTACAAAGGGATCAGCCCCAGCATTTT. It is translated as CASSLQRDQPQHF.